This TCR beta chain was obtained from a study of blood T cells in healthy people across ages. General study findings and limits: While age rose, TCR beta diversity per million T cells dropped in a roughly linear way. TCR beta diversity was tightly associated with the proportion of naive T cells. What prevented conclusive comparison of naive and antigen-experienced cells was that PBMCs were unsorted.

Per sample, at least 5 micrograms of total RNA were extracted. A second PCR of 7 to 11 cycles used a sample-barcoded 5' primer and a J-beta primer mix. TCRdb re-derived calls from the 5' RACE reads in MiXCR, one entry per CDR3 protein. The sample includes 1.8 million or so distinct CDR3 sequences, more than 35% seen only once; the top ten take more than 20%. As to this clonotype: The target antigen is unknown.

The clonotype originates from a human donor in good health. What was sequenced was blood.

Here the CDR3 DNA reads TGTGCCAGCAGTTTAGGGGGAATCGCAAAACTGTTTTTT. It yields the protein CASSLGGIAKLFF. The chain has TRBV12-3 or TRBV12-4 and TRBJ1-4; no definite D call. There are 13 residues in the CDR3. Trimming pared 1 base from V and 10 bases from J, leaving 10 bases between.